This TCR beta chain was found in a study of PD-1 blockade in classical Hodgkin lymphoma (TCRdb year 2020). As for the study more broadly: The study used TCR beta sequencing and CyTOF to define a peripheral blood immune signature of response to PD-1 blockade in classical Hodgkin lymphoma. The full study reports these points: Baseline TCR diversity was reported as lower in newly diagnosed patients than in healthy donors, and lower still in relapsed/refractory patients. The study covered only a single clinical trial cohort, and the causes of the repertoire differences, possibly disease activity or prior therapy, were still not defined.

About this clone: The antigen this receptor binds is unknown. No base quality information exists; no much larger clone differs at one position.

What this sample's time point label stands for: newly diagnosed, previously untreated cHL patient sample. As a comparison group for the relapsed/refractory trial patients, PBMCs from patients with newly diagnosed, previously untreated classical Hodgkin lymphoma were sequenced. Peripheral blood was collected in 8 mL Vacutainer Cell Preparation Tubes, from which PBMCs were isolated by centrifugation and then cryopreserved. The Qiagen DNeasy kit was used to extract genomic DNA both from unsorted PBMCs and from the negatively selected CD4+ and CD8+ fractions. Using primers that anneal to V and J segments, immunoSEQ multiplex PCR amplified the TCR beta CDR3 regions. A synthetic immune receptor repertoire was used to minimize amplification bias, and any residual bias was removed computationally once sequencing was done. In the paper's pipeline: Repertoire diversity was quantified as the Shannon entropy index using custom Python scripts. Unsorted, CD4+ and CD8+ repertoires were examined separately, except in combined analyses, for which CD4+ and CD8+ sequences were merged in silico. TCRdb retrieved this table from immuneACCESS and kept in-frame rearrangements only. Not all clones are present; in checked studies, unresolved V genes account for under half, and no reason is known for the remainder. That table gives V, J and clone size, and the DNA gave D and trimming. In all, the sample holds 20,000 to 25,000 clones, and approximately 94% of those were seen once. Jointly, the top ten make up 4.5% to 6.5% of the sample.

The V and J ends are trimmed by 5 bases and 6 bases, leaving 14 bases between them. The CDR3, cysteine through phenylalanine, is 14 amino acids long. Only CDR3 DNA remains: 42 bases, in frame from the first base. CDR1 and CDR2 were assigned from the germline V gene (reference sequence) as PRHDT and FYEKMQ. The chain uses TRBV13 and TRBJ2-1; the D gene identity is not certain. The receptor was derived from a human donor with classical Hodgkin lymphoma. Specimen: peripheral blood mononuclear cells (PBMCs). The nucleotides read TGTGCCAGCAGCCGTTTTCAGGAGACCAATGAGCAGTTCTTC. It specifies CASSRFQETNEQFF.